Listed below are T cell receptor beta chains from one sample, sequenced in a study of CD8 T cells in acute hepatitis C reinfection. Generated by immunoSEQ multiplex PCR, the TCRdb table keeps only in-frame clones and is missing some. The sample lists more than 35,000 clones, approximately 90% occurring once. Specimen: naive CD8+ T cells from PBMCs. The origin of the receptors is a man aged 30 to 39 with chronic hepatitis C. The conserved cysteine and the conserved F or W are not part of the CDR3 here. D genes are given only for firm matches.

CDR3aa: ASRGPNTDTQY
v_gene: TRBV27
d_gene: -

CDR3aa: ASSGAAPNGYT
v_gene: TRBV19
d_gene: -

CDR3aa: ASSSGSNYNEQF
v_gene: TRBV27
d_gene: TRBD2

CDR3aa: ASSPWVAGDPDTQY
v_gene: TRBV19
d_gene: TRBD2

CDR3aa: ASSLDRQENTEAF
v_gene: TRBV11-3
d_gene: -

CDR3aa: ASSSGQGALEQY
v_gene: TRBV7-8
d_gene: TRBD1

CDR3aa: ASSPHSVNEQF
v_gene: TRBV4-1
d_gene: -

CDR3aa: ASSIVGDTEAF
v_gene: TRBV19
d_gene: -

CDR3aa: ASSYFANTGELF
v_gene: TRBV6-5
d_gene: -

CDR3aa: ASSSPSVEETQY
v_gene: TRBV7-8
d_gene: -

CDR3aa: ATQAGVISEQY
v_gene: TRBV19
d_gene: TRBD2

CDR3aa: ASSLRYNEQF
v_gene: TRBV13
d_gene: -

CDR3aa: ASSQVGTGEDTEAF
v_gene: TRBV4-1
d_gene: TRBD1

CDR3aa: ASSLGKGNYEQY
v_gene: TRBV27
d_gene: -

CDR3aa: ASSRTSGSGNEQF
v_gene: TRBV4-1
d_gene: TRBD2

CDR3aa: ASSLNNAGRDRETQY
v_gene: TRBV7-2
d_gene: TRBD1

CDR3aa: SVVGGGTEAF
v_gene: TRBV29-1
d_gene: -

CDR3aa: ASSESSSGELF
v_gene: TRBV7-9
d_gene: -

CDR3aa: ASSIGQGGYYEQY
v_gene: TRBV19
d_gene: TRBD1

CDR3aa: ASSRIRGPTGELF
v_gene: TRBV7-3
d_gene: -

CDR3aa: ASSSQTLYRDREAGLSYEQY
v_gene: TRBV7-8
d_gene: TRBD1

CDR3aa: ASTQDHYGYT
v_gene: TRBV6-5
d_gene: -

CDR3aa: ASSLGWAGPEAF
v_gene: TRBV13
d_gene: -

CDR3aa: ASSLGFADEAF
v_gene: TRBV27
d_gene: -

CDR3aa: AWDDGNTEAF
v_gene: TRBV30
d_gene: -

CDR3aa: ASSYQVGYEQY
v_gene: TRBV6-5
d_gene: -

CDR3aa: ASLGGRALYEQY
v_gene: TRBV6-1
d_gene: TRBD2

CDR3aa: SVDGTGSTGELF
v_gene: TRBV29-1
d_gene: TRBD1

CDR3aa: ASSFSDGIDEQF
v_gene: TRBV7-9
d_gene: -

CDR3aa: ASSEEKRELDTQY
v_gene: TRBV6-1
d_gene: TRBD2

CDR3aa: ASSQVIIDKHTEAF
v_gene: TRBV4-1
d_gene: -

CDR3aa: ASSVGGPGYYGYT
v_gene: TRBV9
d_gene: -

CDR3aa: ASSTPGEAHNGYT
v_gene: TRBV5-4
d_gene: -

CDR3aa: ASSQGGGVGQDNQPQH
v_gene: TRBV4-2
d_gene: TRBD1

CDR3aa: ASSSSGTGMNTEAF
v_gene: TRBV7-9
d_gene: TRBD1

CDR3aa: AISEGQGQETQY
v_gene: TRBV10-3
d_gene: -

CDR3aa: ASSENSWAVLGQPQH
v_gene: TRBV6-1
d_gene: -

CDR3aa: ASSSTYEQY
v_gene: TRBV27
d_gene: -

CDR3aa: ASSATSGAYEQY
v_gene: TRBV19
d_gene: TRBD2

CDR3aa: ASSLGSSGVGETQY
v_gene: TRBV11-2
d_gene: -

CDR3aa: SVEDLLYSGGPGKGSYGYT
v_gene: TRBV29-1
d_gene: -

CDR3aa: ASSDGGELF
v_gene: TRBV2
d_gene: -

CDR3aa: AWSVGSPLH
v_gene: TRBV30
d_gene: -

CDR3aa: ASSQGPSGSTDTQY
v_gene: TRBV4-1
d_gene: -

CDR3aa: ASSQSGGERDERNTEAF
v_gene: TRBV23-1
d_gene: -

CDR3aa: SVETELAGEEQY
v_gene: TRBV29-1
d_gene: TRBD2

CDR3aa: ASSPDNRAGELF
v_gene: TRBV7-2
d_gene: -

CDR3aa: ASSEIADYEQY
v_gene: TRBV6-1
d_gene: -